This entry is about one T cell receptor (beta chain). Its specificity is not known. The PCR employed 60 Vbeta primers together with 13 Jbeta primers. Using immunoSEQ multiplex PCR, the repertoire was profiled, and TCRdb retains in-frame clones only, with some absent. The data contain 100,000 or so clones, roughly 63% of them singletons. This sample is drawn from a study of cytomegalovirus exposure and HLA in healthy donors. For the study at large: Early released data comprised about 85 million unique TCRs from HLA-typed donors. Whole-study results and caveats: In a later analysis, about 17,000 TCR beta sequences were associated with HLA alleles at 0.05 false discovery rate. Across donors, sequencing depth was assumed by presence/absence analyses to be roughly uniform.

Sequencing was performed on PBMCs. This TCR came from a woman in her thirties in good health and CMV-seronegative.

The CDR3 DNA reads as TGTGCCAGTTGGGGGGGGCGGGAAGATACGCAGTATTTT. The encoded protein is CASWGGREDTQYF. The J gene is TRBJ2-3, the V gene TRBV19; a weak D match, TRBD2 (7 bases). The germline V gene has CDR1 LNHDA and CDR2 SQIVND (reference sequence). The CDR3 length is 13 residues. Trimming took off 8 bases at V and 5 bases at J, with 14 bases between the two ends.